This T cell receptor beta chain was identified during a study of Ad26.COV2.S vaccination and SARS-CoV-2 variants. The treatment denotes: 19 received Ad26.COV2.S at low or high dose, single or two shots; a few received placebo; per-sample allocation not given. Day 63 after the first injection of vaccine or placebo was the sampling time. Here immunoSEQ multiplex PCR was the method, and the copy in TCRdb shows in-frame clones only, minus some. The sample has hundreds of thousands of clones; 80% to 95% are singletons. Here the sequenced sample was peripheral blood, taken in a trial of Ad26.COV2.S vaccine versus placebo. The clonotype was recovered from a person between 18 and 65 years old who received the Ad26.COV2.S COVID-19 vaccine or a placebo.

The CDR3 reads CAISATDSNQPQHF. CDR3 DNA: TGTGCCATCAGTGCGACAGATAGCAATCAGCCCCAGCATTTT. The gene calls are TRBV10-3 and TRBJ1-5; D is possibly TRBD1 (5 bases). Germline V gives CDR1 ENHRY, CDR2 SYGVKD. Trimming left V 4 bases short and J 0 bases short, with 7 bases between. The CDR3 runs to 14 residues.